The 3 T cell receptor beta chains given below trace back to one sample, sequenced in a study of blood T cell repertoires in COVID-19. Only in-frame clones appear in the TCRdb table, and some are missing; sequencing was by immunoSEQ multiplex PCR. The table shows about 150,000 clones, with more than 85% occurring only once. Sequenced sample: peripheral blood. Receptors originate from a woman aged 70-85 years with acute or convalescent COVID-19.

The chain joins TRBV6-1 to TRBJ1-3; a weak D match, TRBD1 (5 bases). The CDR3 length is 16 residues. Germline CDR1 MNHNS, CDR2 SASEGT. Between the trimmed V and J ends, which lost 3 bases and 3 bases, there was a span of 15 bases. CDR3 region: CASSDSGAGFGNTIYF. CDR3 DNA: TGTGCCAGCAGTGATAGCGGGGCAGGGTTTGGAAACACCATATATTTT.

V is TRBV6-5 and J is TRBJ2-7; no definite D call. This CDR3 contains 14 residues. V was cut by 5 bases and J by 0 bases, with 11 bases left in between. Germline-derived CDR1 and CDR2 are MNHEY and SVGAGI. The CDR3 loop reads CASSNTLRSYEQYF. DNA for the CDR3: TGTGCCAGCAGTAACACCCTTCGCTCCTACGAGCAGTACTTC.

The genes are TRBV28 and TRBJ2-2, with a weak D call TRBD2 (7 bases). The germline gives CDR1 MDHEN, CDR2 SYDVKM. The CDR3 loop spans 14 amino acids. Trimming shortened V by 6 bases and J by 5 bases, and 13 bases separated the two germline ends. The CDR3 nucleotides are TGTGCCAGCAGAAAGGGGGAGGGAACCGGGGAGCTGTTTTTT. Amino acids: CASRKGEGTGELFF.